The text below deals with one T cell receptor beta chain. Its antigen is still unknown. This sample was taken from a study of blood T cells in healthy people across ages. Whole-study findings and limits: Leaving the PBMCs unsorted stopped any conclusive comparison of naive versus antigen-experienced cells.

A second roughly 6 to 11 cycle PCR used barcoded and J-beta primers. TCRdb recomputed calls from the 5' RACE reads with MiXCR, one row per CDR3 protein. The sample contains hundreds of thousands of distinct CDR3 sequences, 49% of which appear only once. The sequence was collected from a woman aged 60-70 years in good health. The source material was blood.

CDR3 sequence reads: CASSFRGAKNIQYF. CDR3 bases: TGTGCCAGCAGTTTTAGGGGGGCCAAAAACATTCAGTACTTC. The chain has TRBV12-3 or TRBV12-4 and TRBJ2-4, with D perhaps TRBD1 (6 bases). This CDR3 is 14 amino acids long. V was trimmed by 3 bases and J by 1 base, leaving 7 bases between them.